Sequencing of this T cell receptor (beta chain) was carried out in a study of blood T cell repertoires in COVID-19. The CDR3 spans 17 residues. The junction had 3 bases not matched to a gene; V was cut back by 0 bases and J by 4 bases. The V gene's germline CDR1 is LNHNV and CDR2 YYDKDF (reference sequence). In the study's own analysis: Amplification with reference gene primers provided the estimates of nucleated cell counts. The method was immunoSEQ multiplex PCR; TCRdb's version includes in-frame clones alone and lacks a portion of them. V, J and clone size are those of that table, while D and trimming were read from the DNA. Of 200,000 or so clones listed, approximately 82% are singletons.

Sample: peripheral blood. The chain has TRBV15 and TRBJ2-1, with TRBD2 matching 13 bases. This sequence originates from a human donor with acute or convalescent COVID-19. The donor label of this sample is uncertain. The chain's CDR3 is CATSRELAGGGYNEQFF. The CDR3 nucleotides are TGTGCCACCAGCAGAGAACTAGCGGGAGGGGGTTACAATGAGCAGTTCTTC.